This T cell receptor (beta chain) was captured by sequencing in a study of lymphopenia after photon versus proton radiotherapy. Study-level findings and limits: After lymphocyte nadir, photon-treated repertoires showed oligoclonal expansion, especially CD8+ Temra. Better survival with proton therapy was suggested as possible, not demonstrated. Larger post-nadir TCR diversity loss correlated inversely with survival in deceased patients. Photon-treated patients lost naive T cells and TCR diversity; proton-treated stayed stable.

The CDR3 has 14 residues. V lost 1 base and J 0 bases, leaving 9 bases between the germline ends. Germline V gene sequence: CDR1 GTSNPN, CDR2 SVGIG (reference sequence). This table comes from immunoSEQ multiplex PCR, and its TCRdb copy is limited to in-frame clones, with some not included. The sample lists about 42,000 clones, around 81% seen once, with about 24% in the top ten. Note on this clone: Antigen specificity is unknown.

This chain links TRBV30 with TRBJ1-1; no clear D. The specimen was peripheral blood, collected from a patient treated with proton-based radiotherapy. This receptor was obtained from a woman aged 70-85 years with pancreatic cancer. The CDR3 protein is CAWSAMNMNTEAFF. The CDR3 region has the DNA TGTGCCTGGAGTGCTATGAACATGAACACTGAAGCTTTCTTT. The full variable domain, its missing parts supplied by reference TRBV30 and TRBJ1-1, is SQTIHQWPATLVQPVGSPLSLECTVEGTSNPNLYWYRQAAGRGLQLLFYSVGIGQISSEVPQNLSASRPQDRQFILSSKKLLLSDSGFYLCAWSAMNMNTEAFFGQGTRLTVV.